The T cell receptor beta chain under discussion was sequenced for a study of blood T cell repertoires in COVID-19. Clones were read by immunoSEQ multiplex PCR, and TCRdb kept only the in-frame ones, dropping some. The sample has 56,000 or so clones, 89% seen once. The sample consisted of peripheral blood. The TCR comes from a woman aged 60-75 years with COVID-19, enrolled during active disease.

This chain's CDR3 is CASSFLSGGHTDTQYF. The CDR3 nucleotides read TGTGCCAGCAGCTTCCTATCGGGGGGGCATACAGATACGCAGTATTTT. The chain has TRBV7-2 and TRBJ2-3; TRBD2 matches at 8 bases. CDR1 is SGHTA, CDR2 FQGNSA, per germline. The CDR3 covers 16 residues. The ends lost 3 bases at V and 3 bases at J; junction bases unmatched: 8.